This TCR beta chain was obtained from a study of blood T cell repertoires in COVID-19. The V end lost 8 bases, the J end lost 4 bases, and 11 bases lay between the germline ends. CDR1 is ENHRY and CDR2 is SYGVKD in the germline V gene. This CDR3 spans 13 amino acids. Here immunoSEQ multiplex PCR was the method, and the copy in TCRdb shows in-frame clones only, minus some. The sample shows about 34,000 clones, approximately 81% of them seen only once. This sequence originates from a man between 65 and 79 years old with COVID-19, enrolled during active disease. The J gene is TRBJ2-2, the V gene TRBV10-3, with a possible D match to TRBD1 (6 bases). The material sequenced was peripheral blood. CDR3 coding DNA: TGTGCCATCCGACAGGAGGTCACCGGGGAGCTGTTTTTT. Translation gives CAIRQEVTGELFF.